The present entry profiles one TCR beta chain with its context. Its target is unknown. The record originates from a study of T cell responses to AZD1222 COVID-19 vaccine. Assay used: immunoSEQ multiplex PCR; TCRdb lists only in-frame clones, some missing. The sample records approximately 100,000 clones, 88% being singletons. V shed 5 bases, J shed 0 bases, and the junction held 6 bases outside the gene matches. The CDR3 loop spans 16 amino acids. Germline loops: CDR1 SGHVS, CDR2 FQNEAQ. Overall study results and limits: Baseline testing showed seropositivity in only a handful of AZD1222 recipients. The repertoires were collected only after the peak T cell response. Regions left unmutated in variants are reportedly the target of nearly half of spike-specific TCRs. Recipients of two AZD1222 doses showed rising Spike-specific TCR breadth and depth.

The sequence was obtained from an adult in good health. The chain uses TRBV7-8 and TRBJ2-2; 7 nucleotides align to TRBD2. Sequenced here: peripheral blood, sampled on day 0 of MenACWY control vaccination. This CDR3 is CASSPVAGANTGELFF. In DNA, the CDR3 is TGTGCCAGCAGCCCCGTAGCGGGCGCGAACACCGGGGAGCTGTTTTTT.